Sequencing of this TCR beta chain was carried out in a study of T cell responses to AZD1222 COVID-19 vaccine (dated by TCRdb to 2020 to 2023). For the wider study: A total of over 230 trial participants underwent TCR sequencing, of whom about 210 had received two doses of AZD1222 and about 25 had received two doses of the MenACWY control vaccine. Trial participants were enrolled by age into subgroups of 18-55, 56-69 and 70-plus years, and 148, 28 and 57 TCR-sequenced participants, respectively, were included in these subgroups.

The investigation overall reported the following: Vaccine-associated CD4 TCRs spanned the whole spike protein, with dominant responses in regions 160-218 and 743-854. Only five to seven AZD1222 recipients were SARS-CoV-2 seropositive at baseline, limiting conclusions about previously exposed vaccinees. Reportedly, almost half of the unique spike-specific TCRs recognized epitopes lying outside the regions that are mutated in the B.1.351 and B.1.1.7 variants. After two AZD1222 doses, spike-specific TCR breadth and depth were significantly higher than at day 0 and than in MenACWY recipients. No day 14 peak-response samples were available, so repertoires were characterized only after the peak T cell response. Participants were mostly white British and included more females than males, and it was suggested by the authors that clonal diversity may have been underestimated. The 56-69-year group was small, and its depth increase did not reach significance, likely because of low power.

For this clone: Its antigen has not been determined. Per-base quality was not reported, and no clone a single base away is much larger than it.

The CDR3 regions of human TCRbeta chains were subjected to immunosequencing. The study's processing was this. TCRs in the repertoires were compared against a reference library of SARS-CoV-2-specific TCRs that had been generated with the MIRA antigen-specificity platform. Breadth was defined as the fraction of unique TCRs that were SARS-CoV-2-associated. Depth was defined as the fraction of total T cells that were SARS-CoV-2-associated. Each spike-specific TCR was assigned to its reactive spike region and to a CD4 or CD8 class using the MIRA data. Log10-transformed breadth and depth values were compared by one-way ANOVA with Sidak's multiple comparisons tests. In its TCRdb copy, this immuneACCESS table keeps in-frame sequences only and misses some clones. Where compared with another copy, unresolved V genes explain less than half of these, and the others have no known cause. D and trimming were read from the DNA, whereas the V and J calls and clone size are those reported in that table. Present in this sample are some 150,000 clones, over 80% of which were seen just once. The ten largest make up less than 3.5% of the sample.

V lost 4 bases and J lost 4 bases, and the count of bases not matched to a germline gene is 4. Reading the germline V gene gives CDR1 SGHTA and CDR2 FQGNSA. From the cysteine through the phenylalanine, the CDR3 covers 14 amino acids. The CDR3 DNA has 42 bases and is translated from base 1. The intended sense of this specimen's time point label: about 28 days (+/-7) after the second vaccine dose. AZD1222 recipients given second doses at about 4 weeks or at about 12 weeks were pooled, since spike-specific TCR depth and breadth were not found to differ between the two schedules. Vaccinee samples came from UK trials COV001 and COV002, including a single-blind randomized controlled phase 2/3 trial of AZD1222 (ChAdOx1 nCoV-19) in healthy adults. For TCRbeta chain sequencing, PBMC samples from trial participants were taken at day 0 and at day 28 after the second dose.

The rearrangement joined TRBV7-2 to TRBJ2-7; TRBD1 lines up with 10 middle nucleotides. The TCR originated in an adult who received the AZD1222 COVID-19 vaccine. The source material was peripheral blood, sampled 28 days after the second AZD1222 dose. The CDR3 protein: CASSSRQGAYEQYF. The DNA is TGTGCCAGCAGCTCCCGACAGGGGGCTTACGAGCAGTACTTC.